These T cell receptor beta chains were read from a single sample in a study of OX40 agonist ivuxolimab in advanced cancers. Data came from immunoSEQ multiplex PCR; TCRdb stores just in-frame clones and leaves some out. The sample holds approximately 26,000 clones, 60% to 85% seen once. The sample was CD4+ or CD8+ T cells sorted from blood, taken in a trial of the OX40 agonist ivuxolimab. The receptor source for this set is an adult with an advanced solid tumor such as melanoma, head and neck, liver or kidney cancer. Each CDR3 is given with its conserved first and last residue. The D gene is left open where the match is weak. Where a row states a size, it is once, few, many or the class of an expanded clone; other rows omit it.

J,size,V,D,length,CDR3,DNA
TRBJ2-3,.,TRBV30,TRBD2,16,CAWSISLADLHDTQYF,TGTGCCTGGAGTATATCACTAGCGGACCTACATGATACGCAGTATTTT
TRBJ1-1,.,TRBV7-9,.,11,CASSSTGEAFF,TGTGCCAGCAGCTCCACAGGAGAAGCTTTCTTT
TRBJ2-6,.,TRBV18,.,16,CASSPPGLAGANVLTF,TGTGCCAGCTCACCCCCGGGGCTGGCTGGGGCCAACGTCCTGACTTTC
TRBJ2-7,.,TRBV28,.,13,CASSLTAGGEQYF,TGTGCCAGCAGTTTGACGGCTGGGGGCGAGCAGTACTTC
TRBJ1-4,few,TRBV5-1,.,16,CASSRIQGEQGEKLFF,TGCGCCAGCAGCCGTATCCAGGGTGAACAAGGTGAAAAACTGTTTTTT
TRBJ1-1,few,TRBV4-1,.,16,CASSLSYGGADTEAFF,TGCGCCAGCAGCTTGAGTTATGGGGGGGCGGACACTGAAGCTTTCTTT
TRBJ1-1,.,TRBV30,.,12,CAWSNGVLEAFF,TGTGCCTGGTCCAACGGGGTTCTTGAAGCTTTCTTT
TRBJ2-3,medium-sized,TRBV28,.,14,CASTGTESTDTQYF,TGTGCCAGCACTGGGACGGAAAGCACAGATACGCAGTATTTT
TRBJ1-2,.,TRBV4-3,TRBD1,15,CASSHRDRGIRGYTF,TGCGCCAGCAGCCACCGGGACAGGGGTATCCGTGGCTACACCTTC
TRBJ2-7,.,TRBV19,TRBD2,17,CASSIRGTSGGSYEQYF,TGTGCCAGTAGTATACGCGGGACTAGCGGGGGCTCCTACGAGCAGTACTTC
TRBJ2-5,.,TRBV27,.,14,CASSSALSRKTQYF,TGTGCCAGCAGTTCCGCCCTCTCGAGGAAGACCCAGTACTTC
TRBJ2-5,.,TRBV10-2,.,13,CASSRSLQETQYF,TGCGCCAGCAGCAGGAGCCTCCAAGAGACCCAGTACTTC
TRBJ1-1,.,TRBV6-5,.,15,CASRAFIVVNTEAFF,TGTGCCAGCAGGGCCTTTATAGTAGTGAACACTGAAGCTTTCTTT
TRBJ2-7,.,TRBV9,.,14,CASSNRDGPYEQYF,TGTGCCAGCAGCAACCGGGACGGACCCTACGAGCAGTACTTC
TRBJ2-1,.,TRBV7-3,TRBD2,15,CASSLGGGTYNEQFF,TGTGCCAGCAGCTTAGGCGGGGGAACCTACAATGAGCAGTTCTTC
TRBJ1-4,once,TRBV5-1,.,13,CASSLLGDGKLFF,TGCGCCAGCAGCTTGTTAGGGGACGGAAAACTGTTTTTT
TRBJ1-1,.,TRBV11-2,TRBD1,13,CASRTGQGARAFF,TGTGCCAGCAGAACCGGACAGGGGGCTAGAGCTTTCTTT
TRBJ1-1,.,TRBV6-6,.,13,CASSPGINTEAFF,TGTGCCAGCAGTCCAGGGATCAACACTGAAGCTTTCTTT
TRBJ1-6,.,TRBV7-8,TRBD1,15,CASSIRQGNNSPLHF,TGTGCCAGCAGCATCCGACAGGGAAATAATTCACCCCTCCACTTT
TRBJ1-2,.,TRBV5-5,.,14,CASSFRTENYGYTF,TGTGCCAGCAGCTTCCGGACGGAAAACTATGGCTACACCTTC
TRBJ2-5,.,TRBV9,TRBD2,14,CASSAGGSRETQYF,TGTGCCAGCAGCGCCGGGGGGAGCCGGGAGACCCAGTACTTC
TRBJ1-5,.,TRBV7-2,.,14,CASSLAQGYQPQHF,TGTGCCAGCAGCTTAGCGCAAGGCTATCAGCCCCAGCATTTT
TRBJ1-1,once,TRBV6-1,.,14,CASSGNQGNTEAFF,TGTGCCAGCAGTGGCAACCAGGGGAACACTGAAGCTTTCTTT
TRBJ1-1,.,TRBV11-2,.,12,CASSLGQIEAFF,TGTGCCAGCAGCTTAGGACAGATTGAAGCTTTCTTT
TRBJ2-3,.,TRBV9,TRBD2,17,CASSVEGGGVSTDTQYF,TGTGCCAGCAGCGTAGAGGGCGGGGGGGTAAGCACAGATACGCAGTATTTT
TRBJ2-1,.,TRBV19,.,14,CASSIQGGWDEQFF,TGTGCCAGTAGTATTCAGGGGGGTTGGGATGAGCAGTTCTTC
TRBJ1-1,once,TRBV11-2,.,12,CASSLDGTEAFF,TGTGCCAGCAGCTTAGACGGCACTGAAGCTTTCTTT
TRBJ2-1,.,TRBV6-5,TRBD1,16,CASSYSAGTGGNEQFF,TGTGCCAGCAGTTACTCTGCCGGGACAGGGGGCAATGAGCAGTTCTTC
TRBJ2-3,.,TRBV10-3,TRBD1,14,CAISSGTGTDTQYF,TGTGCCATCAGTTCCGGGACAGGGACAGATACGCAGTATTTT
TRBJ2-5,.,TRBV6-5,.,14,CASSPLIIGETQYF,TGTGCCAGCAGCCCACTAATAATTGGAGAGACCCAGTACTTC